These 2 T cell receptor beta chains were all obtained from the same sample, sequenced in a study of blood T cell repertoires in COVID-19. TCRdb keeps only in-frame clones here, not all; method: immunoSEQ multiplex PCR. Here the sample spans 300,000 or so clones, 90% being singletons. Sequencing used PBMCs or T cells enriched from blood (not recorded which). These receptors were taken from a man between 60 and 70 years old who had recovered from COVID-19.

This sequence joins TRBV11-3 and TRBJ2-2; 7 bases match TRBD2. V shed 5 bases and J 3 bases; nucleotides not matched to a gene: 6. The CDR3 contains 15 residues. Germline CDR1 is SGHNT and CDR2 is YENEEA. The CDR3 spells CASSPGGRDTGELFF. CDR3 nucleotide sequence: TGTGCCAGCAGCCCCGGAGGGAGGGACACCGGGGAGCTGTTTTTT.

Written as DNA, the CDR3 is TGTGCCAGCAGCCAAGGCCCAGGGGGCATCCGTTACAATGAGCAGTTCTTC. It yields the protein CASSQGPGGIRYNEQFF. This sequence joins TRBV3-1 (or the pseudogene TRBV3-2) and TRBJ2-1, with 8 nucleotides matching TRBD1. V lost 1 base, J lost 4 bases, and 9 bases stayed unmatched. Germline loops: CDR1 LGHDT, CDR2 YNNKEL (reference sequence). The CDR3 is made up of 17 amino acids.